The clone carrying this T cell receptor beta chain was observed a single time. This sample stems from a study of T cell changes during pregnancy in multiple sclerosis. Produced via immunoSEQ multiplex PCR; TCRdb's table is partial and in-frame only. The sample records 95,000 to 100,000 clones, more than 90% being singletons. Germline V gene lookup returns CDR1 MNHNY and CDR2 SVGAGI (reference sequence). This CDR3 has 13 residues. V lost 2 bases, J lost 6 bases, and 3 bases stayed unmatched. The chain carries TRBV6-6 and TRBJ1-1, with TRBD1 matching 7 bases. The receptor was derived from a female donor with multiple sclerosis, enrolled in a pregnancy study. The starting material was peripheral blood, obtained in the second trimester of pregnancy. The CDR3 nucleotides read TGTGCCAGCAGTTACACCGGGACAGCTGAAGCTTTCTTT. It encodes CASSYTGTAEAFF.